The 11 T cell receptor beta chains below all came from one sample that was sequenced in a study of blood T cell repertoires in COVID-19. Sequenced by immunoSEQ multiplex PCR; TCRdb stores in-frame clones only, minus some. The table includes about 300,000 clones, around 90% detected once. Sequenced: peripheral blood. Receptors originate from a man aged 18 to 35 with active or convalescent COVID-19.

The chain links TRBV19 to TRBJ2-2; TRBD2 matches at 10 bases. The junction had 12 bases not matched to a gene; V was cut back by 5 bases and J by 3 bases. Germline V lookup: CDR1 LNHDA, CDR2 SQIVND (reference sequence). The CDR3 consists of 18 residues. This CDR3 is CASSEERSGGFYTGELFF. The DNA of the CDR3 is TGTGCCAGTAGTGAGGAGCGTAGCGGGGGGTTTTACACCGGGGAGCTGTTTTTT. The whole variable domain, filled in from reference TRBV19 and TRBJ2-2, reads DGGITQSPKYLFRKEGQNVTLSCEQNLNHDAMYWYRQDPGQGLRLIYYSQIVNDFQKGDIAEGYSVSREKKESFPLTVTSAQKNPTAFYLCASSEERSGGFYTGELFFGEGSRLTVL.

The chain uses TRBV7-9 and TRBJ2-5; D might be TRBD2 (7 bases). The CDR3 has 16 amino acids. V was cut by 5 bases and J by 3 bases, with 19 bases left in between. CDR1 and CDR2 (germline): SEHNR, FQNEAQ (reference sequence). The CDR3 nucleotides are TGTGCCAGCAGCCCGGGGGCTAGCGGTTTAAAAGAGACCCAGTACTTC. It yields the protein CASSPGASGLKETQYF. Based on the CDR3 plus reference TRBV7-9 and TRBJ2-5, the full variable domain is DTGVSQNPRHKITKRGQNVTFRCDPISEHNRLYWYRQTLGQGPEFLTYFQNEAQLEKSRLLSDRFSAERPKGSFSTLEIQRTEQGDSAMYLCASSPGASGLKETQYFGPGTRLLVL.

The V call is TRBV24-1, the J call TRBJ1-2; D gene ambiguous. Germline CDR1 is KGHDR and CDR2 is SFDVKD. V lost 5 bases to trimming and J lost 7 bases, with 16 bases between them. The CDR3 is 14 residues long. CDR3 residues: CATSASNRQSGYTF. DNA of the CDR3: TGTGCCACCAGTGCGTCCAACCGACAAAGTGGCTACACCTTC.

This chain uses TRBV19 with TRBJ1-2; maybe TRBD1 (6 bases). The CDR3 covers 14 residues. The V end was cut by 1 base, the J end by 4 bases, with 10 bases between. CDR1 and CDR2 from the germline V gene are LNHDA and SQIVND (reference sequence). The CDR3 reads CASSIVGAAYGYTF. CDR3 in DNA: TGTGCCAGTAGTATAGTGGGGGCTGCCTATGGCTACACCTTC.

The V and J genes are TRBV11-2 and TRBJ1-1; weak D call: TRBD1 (5 bases). The CDR3 runs to 16 residues. V lost 5 bases and J 1 base, leaving 17 bases between the germline ends. CDR1 and CDR2 from the germline V gene are SGHAT and FQNNGV. CDR3 protein: CASSRRGVGENTEAFF. The CDR3 bases are TGTGCCAGCAGCCGACGGGGGGTCGGAGAGAACACTGAAGCTTTCTTT.

A note on this clone: The germline gene is not matched at one end of the junction; a read error may be the cause. This chain uses TRBV3-1 (or the pseudogene TRBV3-2) with TRBJ2-5; TRBD2 agrees at 9 bases. The CDR3 length is 11 residues. Per the germline V gene, CDR1 is LGHDT and CDR2 is YNNKEL (reference sequence). The CDR3, as DNA: TGTGCCAGCAGCCTAAGCGGGAGGACACACTTC. Amino acid sequence: CASSLSGRTHF.

V usage is TRBV19 and J usage is TRBJ2-3, with 9 bases aligning to TRBD2. In germline, CDR1 is LNHDA, CDR2 SQIVND (reference sequence). V shed 3 bases, J shed 1 base, and the junction held 8 bases outside the gene matches. This CDR3 comprises 17 residues. The CDR3 nucleotides are TGTGCCAGTAGTATCGTTCGGGTAGCGGGAGGCACAGATACGCAGTATTTT. Its protein is CASSIVRVAGGTDTQYF.

On this clone: The sample holds other DNA sequences that translate to the same CDR3. The chain is built from TRBV7-2 and TRBJ1-1, with unresolved D. V lost 0 bases to trimming and J lost 4 bases, with 6 bases between them. CDR1 and CDR2 from the germline V gene are SGHTA and FQGNSA. This CDR3 spans 13 amino acids. CDR3 in amino acids: CASSLAPGTEAFF. The CDR3 DNA is TGTGCCAGCAGCTTAGCCCCAGGCACTGAAGCTTTCTTT.

The DNA of the CDR3 is TGTGCCAGCACCCTCGGCGGTTACAATGAGCAGTTCTTC. It is translated as CASTLGGYNEQFF. The chain combines TRBV7-8 with TRBJ2-1; no reliable D call. Germline-derived CDR1 and CDR2 are SGHVS and FQNEAQ. Trimming cost V 7 bases and J 4 bases, with 11 bases left between them. The CDR3 totals 13 residues.

In its sample, this clone was seen once. CDR3 coding DNA: TGCGCCAGCAGCCCTTCACCCGGAGACTATGGCTACACCTTC. Translation: CASSPSPGDYGYTF. This sequence joins TRBV5-1 and TRBJ1-2; D gene ambiguous. CDR1 SGHRS and CDR2 YFSETQ come from the germline V gene. The ends were cut back, 4 bases at V and 3 bases at J, with 13 bases in the middle. CDR3 length: 14 residues.

The CDR3 loop reads CASSVDGTDTYEQYF. The CDR3 nucleotides read TGTGCCAGCAGCGTAGATGGGACAGACACCTACGAGCAGTACTTC. The V and J genes are TRBV9 and TRBJ2-7, with TRBD1 matching over 7 bases. This CDR3 spans 15 amino acids. The V gene's germline CDR1 is SGDLS and CDR2 YYNGEE. J was trimmed by 2 bases and V by 0 bases; bases with no gene match: 5. The variable domain in full, with the rest retrieved from reference TRBV9 and TRBJ2-7, is DSGVTQTPKHLITATGQRVTLRCSPRSGDLSVYWYQQSLDQGLQFLIQYYNGEERAKGNILERFSAQQFPDLHSELNLSSLELGDSALYFCASSVDGTDTYEQYFGPGTRLTVT.